This is a list of T cell receptor beta chains from one sample in a study of control samples from healthy donors and cancer patients. The method was immunoSEQ multiplex PCR; TCRdb's version includes in-frame clones alone and lacks a portion of them. The profile shows fewer than 80,000 clones, about 90% of them singletons. Source material: PBMCs. The receptors derive from a man aged 55 to 70 with colorectal cancer. Both conserved end residues are part of each CDR3. Fields, in order: CDR3 DNA, CDR3 protein, CDR3 length, V gene, clone size, D gene, J gene. The D gene is left open where the match is weak. The listing skips clone size in some rows; elsewhere it reads once, few, many or a size class.

CDR3 DNA: TGTGCCACCAGCCAAGCTGGAAACACCATATATTTT
CDR3 protein: CATSQAGNTIYF
CDR3 length: 12
V gene: TRBV15
clone size: .
D gene: .
J gene: TRBJ1-3

CDR3 DNA: TGTGCCAGCAGTTTATGGGGCAGGGGTCTGGGTTCACCCCTCCACTTT
CDR3 protein: CASSLWGRGLGSPLHF
CDR3 length: 16
V gene: TRBV28
clone size: .
D gene: .
J gene: TRBJ1-6

CDR3 DNA: TGTGCCAGCAGCTTGGGGACTAGCGGTGAGCAGTTCTTC
CDR3 protein: CASSLGTSGEQFF
CDR3 length: 13
V gene: TRBV7-8
clone size: .
D gene: TRBD2
J gene: TRBJ2-1

CDR3 DNA: TGTGCCAGCAGCGAGAGGGGTCAAACAGGAAAACTGTTTTTT
CDR3 protein: CASSERGQTGKLFF
CDR3 length: 14
V gene: TRBV9
clone size: .
D gene: .
J gene: TRBJ1-4

CDR3 DNA: TGTGCCAGCAGCCAGGACAGCTATGGCTACACCTTC
CDR3 protein: CASSQDSYGYTF
CDR3 length: 12
V gene: TRBV7-9
clone size: .
D gene: .
J gene: TRBJ1-2

CDR3 DNA: TGTGCCAGCAGTGAATTGAGAAACACCATATATTTT
CDR3 protein: CASSELRNTIYF
CDR3 length: 12
V gene: TRBV2
clone size: .
D gene: .
J gene: TRBJ1-3

CDR3 DNA: TGTGCCAGCTCACGATCGACTAGCGGGGGGACACAAGAGACCCAGTACTTC
CDR3 protein: CASSRSTSGGTQETQYF
CDR3 length: 17
V gene: TRBV18
clone size: .
D gene: TRBD2
J gene: TRBJ2-5

CDR3 DNA: TGTGCCACCAGTATGGGGGGGATAGGTTCCGGGGAGCTGTTTTTT
CDR3 protein: CATSMGGIGSGELFF
CDR3 length: 15
V gene: TRBV24-1
clone size: .
D gene: TRBD2
J gene: TRBJ2-2

CDR3 DNA: TGTGCCAGTAGTATAGATCCATGGACAGTCATTCGGGGTCAGCCCCAGCATTTT
CDR3 protein: CASSIDPWTVIRGQPQHF
CDR3 length: 18
V gene: TRBV19
clone size: .
D gene: .
J gene: TRBJ1-5

CDR3 DNA: TGTGCCAGCAGCCAAGCCAACTATGGCTACACCTTC
CDR3 protein: CASSQANYGYTF
CDR3 length: 12
V gene: TRBV4-2
clone size: .
D gene: .
J gene: TRBJ1-2

CDR3 DNA: TGTGCCAGTAGTCAATGGGGGGGGTTCACAGATACGCAGTATTTT
CDR3 protein: CASSQWGGFTDTQYF
CDR3 length: 15
V gene: TRBV19
clone size: few
D gene: TRBD2
J gene: TRBJ2-3

CDR3 DNA: TGTGCCAGTAGCGGAGAAATCCATAGCAATCAGCCCCAGCATTTT
CDR3 protein: CASSGEIHSNQPQHF
CDR3 length: 15
V gene: TRBV19
clone size: .
D gene: .
J gene: TRBJ1-5

CDR3 DNA: TGTGCCAGCACCCCCATGGGCACAGATACGCAGTATTTT
CDR3 protein: CASTPMGTDTQYF
CDR3 length: 13
V gene: TRBV27
clone size: .
D gene: .
J gene: TRBJ2-3

CDR3 DNA: TGTGCCAGCAGCGGAGGGGCAGGGTTCACAGATACGCAGTATTTT
CDR3 protein: CASSGGAGFTDTQYF
CDR3 length: 15
V gene: TRBV9
clone size: .
D gene: .
J gene: TRBJ2-3

CDR3 DNA: TGTGCCAGCTCACCACAAGCTAGCGGGTTCGGTGAGACCCAGTACTTC
CDR3 protein: CASSPQASGFGETQYF
CDR3 length: 16
V gene: TRBV18
clone size: once
D gene: TRBD2
J gene: TRBJ2-5

CDR3 DNA: TGTGCCAGCAGCTTGGTGGACAGAAGCTCCTACGAGCAGTACTTC
CDR3 protein: CASSLVDRSSYEQYF
CDR3 length: 15
V gene: TRBV5-6
clone size: .
D gene: .
J gene: TRBJ2-7

CDR3 DNA: TGCGCCAGCAGCGGCGGACTAGCGGGGGGTATAAGCACAGATACGCAGTATTTT
CDR3 protein: CASSGGLAGGISTDTQYF
CDR3 length: 18
V gene: TRBV5-1
clone size: .
D gene: TRBD2
J gene: TRBJ2-3

CDR3 DNA: TGTGCCAGCAGCCACAGGGTAGGGAAAACTGAAGCTTTCTTT
CDR3 protein: CASSHRVGKTEAFF
CDR3 length: 14
V gene: TRBV11-2
clone size: few
D gene: .
J gene: TRBJ1-1

CDR3 DNA: TGTGCCAGTAGTATTCGGGGGGATATTAAGGGCACTGAAGCTTTCTTT
CDR3 protein: CASSIRGDIKGTEAFF
CDR3 length: 16
V gene: TRBV19
clone size: .
D gene: .
J gene: TRBJ1-1

CDR3 DNA: TGTGCCAGCAGTGGGTCGGGGGTCTCTCTCTTTTCACCCCTCCACTTT
CDR3 protein: CASSGSGVSLFSPLHF
CDR3 length: 16
V gene: TRBV2
clone size: .
D gene: .
J gene: TRBJ1-6

CDR3 DNA: TGTGCCAGTAGTGGCCGGGGGTCTAGCACAGATACGCAGTATTTT
CDR3 protein: CASSGRGSSTDTQYF
CDR3 length: 15
V gene: TRBV19
clone size: .
D gene: .
J gene: TRBJ2-3

CDR3 DNA: TGTGCCAGCAGCTTGGACAGGGCGACTGAAAAACTGTTTTTT
CDR3 protein: CASSLDRATEKLFF
CDR3 length: 14
V gene: TRBV7-8
clone size: .
D gene: TRBD1
J gene: TRBJ1-4

CDR3 DNA: TGTGCCAGTAGTATAGAAGTGGGCGAGTCACCCCTCCACTTT
CDR3 protein: CASSIEVGESPLHF
CDR3 length: 14
V gene: TRBV19
clone size: .
D gene: .
J gene: TRBJ1-6

CDR3 DNA: TGTGCCAGCAGCCAATTTGAGGGGGGTACCCAGTACTTC
CDR3 protein: CASSQFEGGTQYF
CDR3 length: 13
V gene: TRBV14
clone size: .
D gene: .
J gene: TRBJ2-5

CDR3 DNA: TGTGCCAGCTCGACCGGACTAGCGGGGGGGCAAGAGACCCAGTACTTC
CDR3 protein: CASSTGLAGGQETQYF
CDR3 length: 16
V gene: TRBV18
clone size: .
D gene: TRBD2
J gene: TRBJ2-5

CDR3 DNA: TGTGCCAGCAGCGAGCTTGGGCTTAGCAATCAGCCCCAGCATTTT
CDR3 protein: CASSELGLSNQPQHF
CDR3 length: 15
V gene: TRBV9
clone size: .
D gene: .
J gene: TRBJ1-5

CDR3 DNA: TGTGCCAGCAGTTACTCCTCCTCTGGAAACACCATATATTTT
CDR3 protein: CASSYSSSGNTIYF
CDR3 length: 14
V gene: TRBV6-5
clone size: .
D gene: .
J gene: TRBJ1-3

CDR3 DNA: TGCGCCAGCAGCCAAGAGGGACACCGCGGAAACACCATATATTTT
CDR3 protein: CASSQEGHRGNTIYF
CDR3 length: 15
V gene: TRBV4-3
clone size: few
D gene: .
J gene: TRBJ1-3